The sample holds many counts of the clone carrying this T cell receptor (beta chain). Its cognate antigen is unknown. The same CDR3 can be traced to other DNA sequences in this sample. The sample originates from a study of beta chain features in type 1 diabetes. The study, taken as a whole, reports: More deletions and fewer insertions at VDJ junctions were found in patients with type 1 diabetes.

The investigators reverse transcribed all of the isolated RNA, so they sequenced expressed TCRB transcripts. Produced via immunoSEQ multiplex PCR; TCRdb's table is partial and in-frame only. The sample has around 250,000 clones, roughly 30% seen once. Specimen: central memory CD4+ T cells from blood. The source of this sequence is a man aged 25 to 40 in good health.

The CDR3 reads CASSSIYEQYF. The DNA of the CDR3 is TGTGCCAGCAGTTCCATCTACGAGCAGTACTTC. The V call is TRBV7-2, the J call TRBJ2-7; no clear D gene. V was clipped by 6 bases and J by 3 bases, with 6 bases between them. The germline CDR1 and CDR2 sequences are SGHTA and FQGNSA. The CDR3 is made up of 11 amino acids. Using reference TRBV7-2 and TRBJ2-7 for the parts outside the CDR3, the full variable domain is GAGVSQSPSNKVTEKGKDVELRCDPISGHTALYWYRQSLGQGLEFLIYFQGNSAPDKSGLPSDRFSAERTGGSVSTLTIQRTQQEDSAVYLCASSSIYEQYFGPGTRLTVT.